The present entry profiles one T cell receptor beta chain with its context. Cohort allocation depended upon clinical history that participants reported. This sample is part of a study of blood T cell repertoires in COVID-19. The V gene end was trimmed by 6 bases and the J gene end by 4 bases; junction bases not matched to a gene: 8. The germline V gene encodes CDR1 SNHLY and CDR2 FYNNEI. The CDR3 has 15 residues. Authors' processing steps: How many nucleated cells were present was estimated from reference gene primer amplification. Assay used: immunoSEQ multiplex PCR; TCRdb lists only in-frame clones, some missing. For V, J and clone size, that table is used; D and trimming come from the DNA. The sample shows fewer than 400,000 clones, around 92% of them seen only once.

J is TRBJ1-1 and V is TRBV2; 10 bases are shared with TRBD1. Sequencing was done on a sample of PBMCs or T cells enriched from blood (not recorded which). This TCR derives from a young woman who had recovered from COVID-19. The CDR3 DNA is TGTGCCAGCAGAAGGGACAGGGGTTCGGGCACTGAAGCTTTCTTT. Protein: CASRRDRGSGTEAFF. Filled out from reference TRBV2 and TRBJ1-1, the complete variable domain reads EPEVTQTPSHQVTQMGQEVILRCVPISNHLYFYWYRQILGQKVEFLVSFYNNEISEKSEIFDDQFSVERPDGSNFTLKIRSTKLEDSAMYFCASRRDRGSGTEAFFGQGTRLTVV.